Listed here are 32 T cell receptor beta chains from one sample, sequenced in a study of cytotoxic CD8 clonotypes in ibrutinib-treated CLL. Clones were sequenced by immunoSEQ multiplex PCR, and TCRdb holds only the in-frame ones, with some missing. The sample lists 55,000 to 60,000 clones; roughly 49% were seen once. The sample consisted of PBMCs, taken at disease progression, from a patient treated with ibrutinib. Every receptor here comes from a human donor with chronic lymphocytic leukemia.

This chain connects TRBV27 to TRBJ1-5, with D uncertain. V lost 7 bases and J 3 bases, leaving 10 bases between the germline ends. This CDR3 is 13 amino acids long. CDR1 is MNHEY, CDR2 SMNVEV, per germline (reference sequence). The CDR3 coding sequence is TGTGCCAGCATGAGCAGAGTCAATCAGCCCCAGCATTTT. It specifies CASMSRVNQPQHF.

The J gene is TRBJ2-6, the V gene TRBV10-3; 8 bases map to TRBD1. The germline V gene has CDR1 ENHRY and CDR2 SYGVKD. The V segment lost 0 bases and the J segment 0 bases; nucleotides outside the gene matches: 13. This CDR3 contains 21 residues. CDR3 sequence: CAISESAGRGLIGSGANVLTF. CDR3 coding DNA: TGTGCCATCAGTGAGTCGGCCGGCAGGGGGCTAATCGGCTCTGGGGCCAACGTCCTGACTTTC.

V gene TRBV20-1 combines with J gene TRBJ1-2; D uncertain. The germline V gene encodes CDR1 DFQATT and CDR2 SNEGSKA (reference sequence). There are 11 residues in the CDR3. The V end lost 0 bases, the J end lost 5 bases, and 4 bases lay between the germline ends. CDR3: CSARDNYGYTF. The CDR3 DNA sequence: TGCAGTGCTAGAGACAATTATGGCTACACCTTC.

The sample holds one count of this clone. The rearrangement uses TRBV19 and TRBJ2-2, with 7 bases fitting TRBD1. The V gene's germline CDR1 is LNHDA and CDR2 SQIVND (reference sequence). The CDR3 has 14 amino acids. J was trimmed by 4 bases and V by 8 bases; bases with no gene match: 7. The CDR3 DNA reads as TGTGCCAGTCGAAAAACAGGGGCCACCGGGGAGCTGTTTTTT. It is translated as CASRKTGATGELFF.

This clone came up a few times. This chain links TRBV11-2 with TRBJ2-7; TRBD1 matches 10 bases. From germline, CDR1 is SGHAT and CDR2 FQNNGV. V trimming: 3 bases; J trimming: 2 bases; junction bases outside the gene matches: 1. This CDR3 has 14 residues. CDR3 protein: CASSFGTGAYEQYF. The CDR3 DNA sequence: TGTGCCAGCAGCTTTGGGACAGGGGCCTACGAGCAGTACTTC.

This clone was observed a few times. Other DNA sequences in this sample translate to the same CDR3. This chain joins TRBV30 and TRBJ1-3; no firm D call. This CDR3 region has 12 residues. The V end lost 1 base, the J end lost 0 bases, and 1 base lay between the germline ends. Germline V gene sequence: CDR1 GTSNPN, CDR2 SVGIG (reference sequence). The CDR3 loop is CAWSASGNTIYF. CDR3 in DNA: TGTGCCTGGAGTGCCTCTGGAAACACCATATATTTT.

The chain has TRBV19 and TRBJ2-7; 9 nucleotides agree with TRBD1. The CDR3 is made up of 15 amino acids. V lost 6 bases and J lost 0; bases outside the gene matches: 6. CDR1 and CDR2 from the germline V gene are LNHDA and SQIVND (reference sequence). The CDR3 is CASSIRGQGSYEQYF. The CDR3 region has the DNA TGTGCCAGTAGCATTAGGGGACAGGGCTCCTACGAGCAGTACTTC. The full variable domain, its missing parts supplied by reference TRBV19 and TRBJ2-7, is DGGITQSPKYLFRKEGQNVTLSCEQNLNHDAMYWYRQDPGQGLRLIYYSQIVNDFQKGDIAEGYSVSREKKESFPLTVTSAQKNPTAFYLCASSIRGQGSYEQYFGPGTRLTVT.

The V gene is TRBV5-1, the J gene TRBJ1-4; TRBD1 might be the D (5 bases). CDR1 and CDR2 (germline): SGHRS, YFSETQ. This CDR3 contains 15 residues. V was clipped by 4 bases and J by 2 bases, with 12 bases between them. In nucleotides, the CDR3 is TGCGCCAGCAGCGCCCCGGGGACCACTAATGAAAAACTGTTTTTT. Translating gives CASSAPGTTNEKLFF.

The rearrangement joins TRBV9 to TRBJ2-7; unclear D gene. CDR1 and CDR2 from the germline V gene are SGDLS and YYNGEE. The CDR3 loop spans 15 amino acids. With 4 bases removed from V and 0 bases from J, the gap between germline ends came to 14 bases. CDR3 coding DNA: TGTGCCAGCAGCCGATCGGCCCTAAGCTCCTACGAGCAGTACTTC. Translated, it gives CASSRSALSSYEQYF.

This chain connects TRBV9 to TRBJ2-7, with 15 nucleotides matching TRBD2. The CDR3 is 16 amino acids. J gave up 4 bases and V 4 bases, and 6 bases lay outside the gene matches. CDR1 SGDLS and CDR2 YYNGEE come from the germline V gene. The CDR3 loop reads CASSPRTSGGAYEQYF. In DNA, the CDR3 is TGTGCCAGCAGCCCGCGGACTAGCGGGGGGGCTTACGAGCAGTACTTC.

This chain connects TRBV18 to TRBJ2-3; 8 bases agree with TRBD1. Germline V CDR1 and CDR2: KGHSH, LQKENI. This CDR3 comprises 15 residues. The trim removed 2 bases at V and 3 bases at J, leaving 4 bases unmatched. In nucleotides, the CDR3 is TGTGCCAGCTCACCAAGGACAGGGACAACAGATACGCAGTATTTT. This codes for CASSPRTGTTDTQYF.

V and J are TRBV5-4 and TRBJ2-7, with a weak D call TRBD2 (6 bases). Germline V lookup: CDR1 SGHNT, CDR2 YYREEE (reference sequence). CDR3 size: 11 residues. V gave up 10 bases and J gave up 2 bases, with 10 bases separating them. The CDR3 reads CAFSGAYEQYF. Written as DNA, the CDR3 is TGTGCCTTTAGCGGAGCCTACGAGCAGTACTTC.

The chain couples TRBV2 to TRBJ1-2; 8 bases fit TRBD1. After removal of 7 bases from V and 8 bases from J, the junction contained 6 bases not matched to a gene. In germline, CDR1 is SNHLY, CDR2 FYNNEI. The CDR3 covers 12 residues. The CDR3: CASTQGARGYTF. For the CDR3, the DNA is TGTGCCAGCACGCAGGGGGCGAGAGGCTACACCTTC.

V usage is TRBV27 and J usage is TRBJ1-5, with D uncertain. There are 13 residues in the CDR3. The V end was cut by 5 bases, the J end by 4 bases, with 9 bases between. The germline V gene encodes CDR1 MNHEY and CDR2 SMNVEV (reference sequence). CDR3 protein: CASSQAGNQPQHF. The CDR3 nucleotides read TGTGCCAGCAGTCAGGCGGGAAATCAGCCCCAGCATTTT.

The V and J genes are TRBV11-3 and TRBJ2-1; D call uncertain. The V end was cut by 0 bases, the J end by 6 bases, with 6 bases between. The CDR3 consists of 13 residues. Germline loops: CDR1 SGHNT, CDR2 YENEEA. As DNA, the CDR3 is TGTGCCAGCAGCTTAGAACAGATCAATGAGCAGTTCTTC. Protein: CASSLEQINEQFF. The variable domain in full, with the rest retrieved from reference TRBV11-3 and TRBJ2-1, is EAGVVQSPRYKIIEKKQPVAFWCNPISGHNTLYWYLQNLGQGPELLIRYENEEAVDDSQLPKDRFSAERLKGVDSTLKIQPAELGDSAVYLCASSLEQINEQFFGPGTRLTVL.

The V gene is TRBV30, the J gene TRBJ2-1, with 9 positions matching TRBD2. The germline V gene encodes CDR1 GTSNPN and CDR2 SVGIG (reference sequence). The CDR3 has 17 residues. V lost 0 bases, J lost 9 bases, and 15 bases stayed unmatched. The CDR3 protein is CAWSVRREGSGGSEQFF. The DNA for the CDR3 is TGTGCCTGGAGTGTACGGCGGGAGGGTAGCGGGGGATCTGAGCAGTTCTTC.

This clone was observed a handful of times. This chain joins TRBV5-1 and TRBJ2-7; 7 bases agree with TRBD2. The CDR3 covers 14 residues. Losses at the gene ends were 4 bases for V and 3 bases for J; bases not matched to a gene: 7. CDR1 SGHRS and CDR2 YFSETQ come from the germline V gene. CDR3 residues: CASSTGLPNYEQYF. The DNA for the CDR3 is TGCGCCAGCAGCACGGGACTACCTAACTACGAGCAGTACTTC.

The rearrangement links TRBV19 to TRBJ1-1; possible D gene TRBD1, 5 bases. V lost 7 bases and J lost 5, with 17 bases in between. This CDR3 is built from 14 residues. The V gene's germline CDR1 is LNHDA and CDR2 SQIVND (reference sequence). DNA of the CDR3: TGTGCCAGTACCCGGGACTTCACGGGGACTGAAGCTTTCTTT. It translates to CASTRDFTGTEAFF.

The chain has TRBV2 and TRBJ1-2; maybe TRBD1 (5 bases). V was clipped by 3 bases and J by 2 bases, with 7 bases between them. The length of the CDR3 is 13 residues. From germline, CDR1 is SNHLY and CDR2 FYNNEI. CDR3 residues: CASSEQGNYGYTF. The CDR3 bases are TGTGCCAGCAGTGAGCAGGGAAACTATGGCTACACCTTC. The whole variable domain, filled in from reference TRBV2 and TRBJ1-2, reads EPEVTQTPSHQVTQMGQEVILRCVPISNHLYFYWYRQILGQKVEFLVSFYNNEISEKSEIFDDQFSVERPDGSNFTLKIRSTKLEDSAMYFCASSEQGNYGYTFGSGTRLTVV.

The V call is TRBV27, the J call TRBJ1-3, with no clear D. This CDR3 contains 14 residues. Germline V gene data show CDR1 as MNHEY and CDR2 as SMNVEV (reference sequence). With 5 bases removed from V and 0 bases from J, the gap between germline ends came to 8 bases. CDR3 DNA sequence: TGTGCCAGCAGTCGAGGCTCCTCTGGAAACACCATATATTTT. It codes for CASSRGSSGNTIYF.

The table lists this clone with a few counts. The V and J genes are TRBV7-2 and TRBJ2-1; the match to TRBD1 covers 8 bases. The CDR3 extends over 14 amino acids. Germline V gives CDR1 SGHTA, CDR2 FQGNSA. The trim removed 5 bases at V and 5 bases at J, leaving 5 bases unmatched. DNA of the CDR3: TGTGCCAGCAGCATTTGGACAGGGAACAATGAGCAGTTCTTC. It codes for CASSIWTGNNEQFF.

This clone has a count of ten or more. V and J are TRBV30 and TRBJ1-5, with D tentatively TRBD1 (6 bases). The ends were cut back, 3 bases at V and 3 bases at J, with 9 bases in the middle. This CDR3 is built from 13 residues. Germline-derived CDR1 and CDR2 are GTSNPN and SVGIG (reference sequence). CDR3: CAWRGDINQPQHF. The CDR3 DNA reads TGTGCCTGGAGGGGGGACATCAATCAGCCCCAGCATTTT.

J is TRBJ1-5 and V is TRBV6-6, with D possibly being TRBD1 (5 bases). Trimming stripped 2 bases from V and 11 bases from J, with 7 bases between. Per germline, CDR1 MNHNY and CDR2 SVGAGI (reference sequence). The CDR3 has 11 residues. The CDR3 region has the DNA TGTGCCAGCAGTTACGAGGGGACCCAGCATTTT. Protein: CASSYEGTQHF.

The CDR3 reads CASSETGETQYF. As DNA, the CDR3 is TGTGCCAGCAGTGAGACGGGGGAGACCCAGTACTTC. This chain joins TRBV11-3 and TRBJ2-5; perhaps TRBD2 as D (5 bases). The length of the CDR3 is 12 residues. The germline CDR1 and CDR2 sequences are SGHNT and YENEEA. The V end lost 6 bases, the J end lost 5 bases, and 10 bases lay between the germline ends. Using reference TRBV11-3 and TRBJ2-5 for the parts outside the CDR3, the full variable domain is EAGVVQSPRYKIIEKKQPVAFWCNPISGHNTLYWYLQNLGQGPELLIRYENEEAVDDSQLPKDRFSAERLKGVDSTLKIQPAELGDSAVYLCASSETGETQYFGPGTRLLVL.

The chain links TRBV6-5 to TRBJ1-1, with unresolved D. With 5 bases removed from V and 3 bases from J, the gap between germline ends came to 10 bases. Germline V gene data show CDR1 as MNHEY and CDR2 as SVGAGI. This CDR3 spans 13 amino acids. The chain's CDR3 is CASSDLRDTEAFF. For the CDR3, the DNA is TGTGCCAGCAGTGATTTAAGGGACACTGAAGCTTTCTTT.

A few counts support this clone. The chain couples TRBV10-3 to TRBJ1-3; D gene unclear. Germline-derived CDR1 and CDR2 are ENHRY and SYGVKD. The CDR3 runs 15 residues. Trimming left V 4 bases short and J 3 bases short, with 13 bases between. DNA of the CDR3: TGTGCCATCAGTGGAGGTTTGGGAGATGGAAACACCATATATTTT. As protein: CAISGGLGDGNTIYF.

The rearrangement joins TRBV27 to TRBJ2-7; TRBD1 agrees at 8 bases. This CDR3 has 14 amino acids. Trimming took 3 bases from V and 6 from J; bases not matched to a gene: 7. Germline CDR1 reads MNHEY; CDR2 reads SMNVEV (reference sequence). DNA of the CDR3: TGTGCCAGCAGTTTCGGGACAGGTAGTTTCGAGCAGTACTTC. As protein: CASSFGTGSFEQYF.

The V gene is TRBV9, the J gene TRBJ1-1; no clear D gene. This CDR3 is 14 amino acids long. V shed 1 base and J shed 2 bases, with 9 bases lying between them. CDR1 is SGDLS and CDR2 is YYNGEE in the germline V gene. The CDR3 region is CASSVFTLNTEAFF. CDR3 coding DNA: TGTGCCAGCAGCGTATTTACCCTCAACACTGAAGCTTTCTTT. The variable domain in full, completed from reference TRBV9 and TRBJ1-1, reads DSGVTQTPKHLITATGQRVTLRCSPRSGDLSVYWYQQSLDQGLQFLIQYYNGEERAKGNILERFSAQQFPDLHSELNLSSLELGDSALYFCASSVFTLNTEAFFGQGTRLTVV.

V is TRBV7-9 and J is TRBJ2-7, with TRBD2 identical over 10 bases. The CDR3 length is 13 residues. Germline values: CDR1 SEHNR, CDR2 FQNEAQ (reference sequence). Trimming at V came to 6 bases and at J to 5 bases, leaving 4 bases not matched to a gene. The CDR3 loop reads CASSYSGRNEQYF. In DNA form, the CDR3 reads TGTGCCAGCAGTTATAGCGGGAGGAACGAGCAGTACTTC.

In this sample, this clone turned up once. The rearrangement uses TRBV11-2 and TRBJ2-7; 11 nucleotides align to TRBD1. Looked up from germline, CDR1 is SGHAT and CDR2 is FQNNGV. The V segment lost 5 bases and the J segment 5 bases; nucleotides outside the gene matches: 5. The CDR3 has 14 residues. The CDR3 DNA sequence: TGTGCCAGCAGCCCGGACAGGGGGCGCAACGAGCAGTACTTC. Its protein product is CASSPDRGRNEQYF.

Note on this clone: One end of the junction is discordant with germline, which a read error may explain. The chain carries TRBV30 and TRBJ1-2; TRBD1 matches at 7 bases. The length of the CDR3 is 13 residues. Germline V CDR1 and CDR2: GTSNPN, SVGIG (reference sequence). This CDR3 reads CTCRDRDHYGYTF. CDR3 sequence (DNA): TGTACCTGCCGGGACAGAGATCACTATGGCTACACCTTC.

The chain uses TRBV5-1 and TRBJ1-1; a possible D gene is TRBD1 (6 bases). The germline gives CDR1 SGHRS, CDR2 YFSETQ. V lost 0 bases and J lost 5, with 8 bases in between. This CDR3 comprises 13 residues. The CDR3 loop reads CASSLDQGTEAFF. CDR3 DNA sequence: TGCGCCAGCAGCTTGGACCAGGGGACTGAAGCTTTCTTT.